This T cell receptor beta chain was sequenced in a study of T cell clusters in autoimmune cytopenias. Study-wide points: Healthy donors had roughly 3-fold more exclusive TRB clusters than active autoimmune hepatitis patients. The T cell clusters came from computational analysis alone and lack functional validation. Primary autoimmune cytopenia patients seemingly lacked the physiological T cell clusters found in healthy donors. The cluster-lack signature was not seen for secondary cytopenia versus chronic lymphocytic leukemia.

One tube held mixed TRB-A and TRB-B primer pools for touch-down PCR. After re-calling the multiplex PCR reads, TCRdb lists one entry per CDR3 protein, DNA absent. The sample table includes 3,500 or so distinct CDR3 sequences. TRB was amplified from approximately 250 ng of peripheral blood genomic DNA per sample. The CDR3 contains 14 residues. In germline, CDR1 is MNHEY, CDR2 SMNVEV (reference sequence). Comments on this clonotype: The antigen remains undetermined.

The J gene is TRBJ2-1, the V gene TRBV27; lacking DNA, the TRBD2 call made by TCRdb goes unchecked. The source is a human donor with an autoimmune cytopenia or autoimmune hepatitis (not recorded which). Sequenced input: peripheral blood. CDR3 residues: CASSYDEGSNEQFF.